This T cell receptor (beta chain) was retrieved from a study of Tregs in tolerant kidney transplant recipients. Background on the study: Mixed chimerism was transient after nonmyeloablative marrow transplants from related graft donors.

Findings and caveats of the study: Few patients were studied, so findings need validation in larger groups. Tolerant patients' donor-specific Tregs expanded beyond overall Tregs, suggesting antigen-driven growth.

Concerning this clone: Its antigen is not known. The read stops 3 residues short of the end of the CDR3; the missing end is completed from the germline J gene.

TCRdb's table, derived via immunoSEQ multiplex PCR, lists solely in-frame clones and lacks some. The listing contains 50,000 or so clones. Unstimulated regulatory T cells (CD4+CD25+CD127-), CD4+CD25- non-regulatory cells, CD4 and CD8 cells were FACS-sorted from thawed PBMCs. V was cut by 2 bases and J by 4 bases, with 6 bases left in between. The CDR3 totals 13 residues. The V gene's germline CDR1 is SGHTA and CDR2 FQGNSA. This specimen consisted of CD4+ T cells from blood, obtained before the transplant. The receptor was isolated from a human donor who received a combined kidney and bone marrow transplant. This chain uses TRBV7-2 with TRBJ2-1; D unclear. CDR3 amino acids: CASSLSGYNEQFF. The sequenced part of the CDR3 DNA is TGTGCCAGCAGCTTATCAGGATACAATGAG.